Following are 20 T cell receptor beta chains from one sample sequenced in a study of shared clonotypes between healthy human individuals. Measured with immunoSEQ multiplex PCR; TCRdb has only the in-frame clones, and not every one. Of some 2,100,000 clones listed, under 97% are singletons. Sequencing was performed on naive CD4+ T cells sorted from blood. The sample's subset: CD45RA+ positively selected. The origin of the receptors is a man younger than 30 in good health.

The J gene is TRBJ2-7, the V gene TRBV5-1; TRBD2 agrees at 15 bases. The V gene's germline CDR1 is SGHRS and CDR2 YFSETQ. Trimming took 4 bases from V and 7 from J; bases not matched to a gene: 9. The CDR3 extends over 16 amino acids. The CDR3 coding sequence is TGCGCCAGCAGCCCCAGGACTAGCGGGGGGGCGGAGGAGCAGTACTTC. It specifies CASSPRTSGGAEEQYF. Drawing the rest from reference TRBV5-1 and TRBJ2-7, the complete variable domain is KAGVTQTPRYLIKTRGQQVTLSCSPISGHRSVSWYQQTPGQGLQFLFEYFSETQRNKGNFPGRFSGRQFSNSRSEMNVSTLELGDSALYLCASSPRTSGGAEEQYFGPGTRLTVT.

This chain uses TRBV28 with TRBJ1-2; D remains ambiguous. CDR3 length equals 14 residues. Germline V gene sequence: CDR1 MDHEN, CDR2 SYDVKM. Trimming shortened V by 5 bases and J by 3 bases, and 13 bases separated the two germline ends. The CDR3 nucleotides read TGTGCCAGCAGTCTCAGCGCTGAGGACTATGGCTACACCTTC. Translated, it gives CASSLSAEDYGYTF.

With regard to this clone: Other DNA sequences in this sample translate to the same CDR3. The genes are TRBV6-5 and TRBJ1-1; D is ambiguous. The CDR3 length is 14 residues. V was shortened by 2 bases and J by 0 bases, with 7 bases between the two germline ends. Germline V gene data show CDR1 as MNHEY and CDR2 as SVGAGI. The CDR3 region is CASSYLGLNTEAFF. The CDR3 nucleotides read TGTGCCAGCAGTTACCTTGGTCTGAACACTGAAGCTTTCTTT.

The J gene is TRBJ1-5, the V gene TRBV6-6, with 8 nucleotides matching TRBD1. V lost 2 bases to trimming and J lost 3 bases; unmatched junction nucleotides: 6. Germline loops: CDR1 MNHNY, CDR2 SVGAGI (reference sequence). The CDR3 length is 16 residues. CDR3 sequence reads: CASSYGQGGVNQPQHF. The CDR3 nucleotides are TGTGCCAGCAGTTACGGACAGGGTGGAGTCAATCAGCCCCAGCATTTT.

This clone was counted between two and nine times. V gene TRBV7-2 combines with J gene TRBJ1-6; maybe TRBD1 (6 bases). This CDR3 is built from 17 residues. Germline assignment: CDR1 SGHTA and CDR2 FQGNSA. With 5 bases removed from V and 5 bases from J, the gap between germline ends came to 19 bases. The CDR3, as DNA: TGTGCCAGCAGCCTACGCCGCTCAGGGGTCAATAATTCACCCCTCCACTTT. It codes for CASSLRRSGVNNSPLHF.

The chain has TRBV2 and TRBJ2-1; 9 nucleotides align to TRBD1. V gave up 4 bases and J gave up 2 bases; unmatched junction bases: 6. This CDR3 has 16 residues. Germline assignment: CDR1 SNHLY and CDR2 FYNNEI. The CDR3 nucleotides read TGTGCCAGCAGTGCAGCCGGGACAGGGCCCTACAATGAGCAGTTCTTC. This codes for CASSAAGTGPYNEQFF.

The chain employs TRBV18 and TRBJ1-1; D gene unclear. Deletions cut 4 bases from V and 3 bases from J, with 12 bases between. The CDR3 runs to 14 residues. CDR1 is KGHSH and CDR2 is LQKENI in the germline V gene. The CDR3 DNA reads as TGTGCCAGCTCACGGAAGGGTCGGGACACTGAAGCTTTCTTT. Translating gives CASSRKGRDTEAFF.

The chain employs TRBV27 and TRBJ2-4; TRBD2 agrees at 10 bases. With V trimmed by 5 bases and J by 8 bases, 6 bases remained unmatched. The germline CDR1 and CDR2 sequences are MNHEY and SMNVEV (reference sequence). The length of the CDR3 is 14 residues. Written as DNA, the CDR3 is TGTGCCAGCAGTGGGACTAGCGTAGGTTACATTCAGTACTTC. This codes for CASSGTSVGYIQYF.

The rearrangement links TRBV6-6 to TRBJ2-7; 7 nucleotides agree with TRBD1. From germline, CDR1 is MNHNY and CDR2 SVGAGI (reference sequence). The CDR3 loop spans 12 amino acids. J lost 3 bases, V lost 8 bases, and 4 bases had no gene match. The CDR3 nucleotides read TGTGCCAGCGGGGGACAGTACTACGAGCAGTACTTC. Translation: CASGGQYYEQYF.

About this clone: Other DNA sequences in the same sample also yield this CDR3. This rearrangement joins TRBV5-1 to TRBJ2-7; 11 nucleotides agree with TRBD2. Germline CDR1 and CDR2: SGHRS and YFSETQ. The length of the CDR3 is 13 residues. J was trimmed by 4 bases and V by 5 bases; bases with no gene match: 2. CDR3 in amino acids: CASRLAGAYEQYF. The DNA of the CDR3 is TGCGCCAGCAGACTAGCGGGGGCGTACGAGCAGTACTTC.

The V and J genes are TRBV5-1 and TRBJ2-2, with a tentative D call TRBD2 (5 bases). The CDR3 loop spans 16 amino acids. Germline V gene data show CDR1 as SGHRS and CDR2 as YFSETQ. V was shortened by 3 bases and J by 7 bases, with 19 bases between the two germline ends. The CDR3 region has the DNA TGCGCCAGCAGCTCTGGAGGAGCGCCGAGGAGCGGGGAGCTGTTTTTT. It yields the protein CASSSGGAPRSGELFF.

On this clone: The sample carries other DNA sequences with the same CDR3. The V gene is TRBV30, the J gene TRBJ2-4, with D hard to call. Germline CDR1 reads GTSNPN; CDR2 reads SVGIG (reference sequence). Trimming removed 2 bases from V and 0 bases from J, with 5 bases in between. This CDR3 has 13 residues. The CDR3 reads CAWSSGAKNIQYF. In DNA, the CDR3 is TGTGCCTGGAGTTCAGGAGCCAAAAACATTCAGTACTTC.

The V call is TRBV10-2, the J call TRBJ1-2; D gene ambiguous. In germline, CDR1 is WSHSY, CDR2 SAAADI. The germline V and J ends were trimmed by 8 bases and 0 bases, with 10 bases remaining between them. The CDR3 loop spans 13 amino acids. The CDR3 spells CASSSPPNYGYTF. Here the CDR3 DNA reads TGCGCCAGCTCGAGCCCTCCTAACTATGGCTACACCTTC.

The rearrangement uses TRBV7-9 and TRBJ1-1; possible D gene TRBD1, 5 bases. V gave up 5 bases and J gave up 6 bases, with 13 bases separating them. The germline V gene has CDR1 SEHNR and CDR2 FQNEAQ (reference sequence). The CDR3 sequence is 13 residues long. The CDR3 sequence is CASSPGGTAEAFF. The DNA of the CDR3 is TGTGCCAGCAGCCCCGGGGGTACGGCTGAAGCTTTCTTT.

V and J are TRBV7-8 and TRBJ1-1; the match to TRBD1 covers 7 bases. This CDR3 region has 17 residues. After removal of 0 bases from V and 0 bases from J, the junction contained 7 bases not matched to a gene. The V gene's germline CDR1 is SGHVS and CDR2 FQNEAQ. Written as DNA, the CDR3 is TGTGCCAGCAGCTTAGCGCATAGGGGGCGCGTGAACACTGAAGCTTTCTTT. It yields the protein CASSLAHRGRVNTEAFF.

To note about this clone: The same CDR3 arises from other DNA sequences in this sample as well. CDR3 protein: CAWSGGRGNTEAFF. CDR3 DNA sequence: TGTGCCTGGAGTGGGGGCAGGGGGAACACTGAAGCTTTCTTT. The chain has TRBV30 and TRBJ1-1, with D tentatively TRBD1 (6 bases). CDR1 and CDR2 (germline): GTSNPN, SVGIG (reference sequence). Between the trimmed V and J ends, which lost 1 base and 1 base, there was a span of 10 bases. This CDR3 contains 14 residues.

The chain employs TRBV28 and TRBJ2-5; 8 bases align to TRBD2. V trimming: 7 bases; J trimming: 5 bases; junction bases outside the gene matches: 6. CDR1 is MDHEN, CDR2 SYDVKM, per germline. The CDR3 has 13 residues. This CDR3 reads CASTRGGTETQYF. The CDR3, as DNA: TGTGCCAGCACACGGGGGGGCACCGAGACCCAGTACTTC.

The count of this clone is one. The rearrangement links TRBV28 to TRBJ2-7; possibly TRBD2 for D (6 bases). CDR1 is MDHEN, CDR2 SYDVKM, per germline. Trimming pared 6 bases from V and 7 bases from J, leaving 19 bases between. CDR3 length equals 14 residues. CDR3 DNA: TGTGCCAGCAGGACCGGGACTCGTTCGGGTGAGCAGTACTTC. Amino acids: CASRTGTRSGEQYF.

This chain joins TRBV6-6 and TRBJ2-7, with 13 positions matching TRBD2. In germline, CDR1 is MNHNY, CDR2 SVGAGI (reference sequence). V gave up 5 bases and J gave up 2 bases; unmatched junction bases: 6. There are 16 residues in the CDR3. This CDR3 is CASSPRLAGGTYEQYF. The DNA for the CDR3 is TGTGCCAGCAGTCCTAGACTAGCGGGGGGCACCTACGAGCAGTACTTC.

On this clone itself: Other nucleotide sequences in the sample specify the same CDR3. The chain recombines TRBV5-1 with TRBJ1-1, with TRBD1 as a possible D gene (5 bases). Germline CDR1 reads SGHRS; CDR2 reads YFSETQ. V dropped 2 bases and J dropped 1 base, with 9 bases sitting between them. CDR3 length: 14 residues. The CDR3 reads CASSLRGENTEAFF. CDR3 nucleotides: TGCGCCAGCAGCTTACGAGGGGAGAACACTGAAGCTTTCTTT.